This T cell receptor (beta chain) was found in a study of shared clonotypes between healthy human individuals. This table comes from immunoSEQ multiplex PCR, and its TCRdb copy is limited to in-frame clones, with some not included. This table holds millions of clones, approximately 94% found once. About this clone: Its antigen is undetermined.

CD4+ cells were split into CD45RA+ naive and CD45RA-negative memory subsets. The CDR3 runs 13 residues. The V gene end was trimmed by 6 bases and the J gene end by 8 bases; junction bases not matched to a gene: 7. CDR1 and CDR2 (germline): MNHNS, SASEGT. Notes on the study in general: The represented genetic and exposure-history diversity was limited by the small number of donors.

This clonotype was obtained from a man in his late teens or twenties in good health. V usage is TRBV6-1 and J usage is TRBJ1-3; 7 nucleotides align to TRBD1. Sequenced material: naive CD4+ T cells sorted from blood. As to subset: CD45RA+ positively selected. The CDR3 DNA sequence: TGTGCCAGCAGGTTGACAGGGCCGGACACCATATATTTT. It yields the protein CASRLTGPDTIYF.